The present entry profiles one T cell receptor beta chain with its context. Its cognate antigen is unknown. The data were obtained in a study of T cell responses to AZD1222 COVID-19 vaccine. The CDR3 is 14 residues long. The V end was cut by 5 bases, the J end by 1 base, with 12 bases between. The germline gives CDR1 LNHNV, CDR2 YYDKDF (reference sequence). Second-dose timings of about 4 or about 12 weeks were pooled. Libraries were prepared by immunoSEQ multiplex PCR; TCRdb keeps only in-frame clonotypes and omits some of them. Among around 110,000 clones listed, around 90% were seen once. Study results and caveats: Only five to seven individuals given AZD1222 were seropositive at baseline.

Here the sequenced sample was peripheral blood, taken 28 days after the second AZD1222 dose. The receptor comes from an adult who received the AZD1222 COVID-19 vaccine. This sequence joins TRBV15 and TRBJ2-7; a possible D gene is TRBD1 (6 bases). CDR3 in DNA: TGTGCCACCAGCCCCGGACAGCTTTCCTACGAGCAGTACTTC. As protein: CATSPGQLSYEQYF.